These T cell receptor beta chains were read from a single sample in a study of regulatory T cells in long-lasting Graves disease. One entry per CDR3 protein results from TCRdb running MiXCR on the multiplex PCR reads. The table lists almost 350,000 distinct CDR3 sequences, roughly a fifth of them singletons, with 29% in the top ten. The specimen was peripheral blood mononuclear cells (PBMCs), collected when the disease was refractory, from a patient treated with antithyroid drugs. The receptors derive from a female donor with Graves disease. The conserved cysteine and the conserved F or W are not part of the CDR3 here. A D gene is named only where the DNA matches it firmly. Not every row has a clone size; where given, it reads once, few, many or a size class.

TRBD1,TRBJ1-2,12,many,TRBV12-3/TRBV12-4,ASSQGQINYGYT
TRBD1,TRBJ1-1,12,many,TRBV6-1,ASRLTGDIAEAF
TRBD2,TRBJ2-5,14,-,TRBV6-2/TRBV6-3,ASSSLGGANQETQY
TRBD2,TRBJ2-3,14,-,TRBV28,ASSGGAGGFADTQY
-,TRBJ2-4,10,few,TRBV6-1,ASRGREHIQY
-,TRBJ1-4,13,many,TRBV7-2,ASSPATGYNEKLF
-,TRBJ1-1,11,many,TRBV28,ASSLARTEKAF
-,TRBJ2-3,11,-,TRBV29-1,SVGGGSTDTQY
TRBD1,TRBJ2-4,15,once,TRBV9,ASSAQWGQGAKNIQY
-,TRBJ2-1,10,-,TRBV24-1,ATSRGMGEQF
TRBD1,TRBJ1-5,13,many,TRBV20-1,SARPRTGLNQPQH
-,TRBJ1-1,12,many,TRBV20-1,SARDLQGFPEAF
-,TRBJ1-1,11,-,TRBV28,ASSLAQSFKTF
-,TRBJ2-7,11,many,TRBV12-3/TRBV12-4,ASNRGLTYEQY
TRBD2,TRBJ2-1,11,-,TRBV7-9,ASSVAGGNEQF
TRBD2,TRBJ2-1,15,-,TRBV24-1,ATSDTLAGVTYNEQF
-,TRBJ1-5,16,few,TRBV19,ASSSRGFADHSNQPQH
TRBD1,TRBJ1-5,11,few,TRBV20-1,SAPGGPAQPQH
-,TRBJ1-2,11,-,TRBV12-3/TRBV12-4,ASSPRTDTEGT
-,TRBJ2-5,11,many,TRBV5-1,ASRETVQETQY
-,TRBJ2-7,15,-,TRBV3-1,ASSQAYYRDRSYEQY
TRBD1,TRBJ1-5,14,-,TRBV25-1,ASPPKDRDSNQPQH
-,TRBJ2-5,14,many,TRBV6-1,ASSEWVVGRRETQY
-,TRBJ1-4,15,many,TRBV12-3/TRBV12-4,ASSSWGWAGAGEKLF
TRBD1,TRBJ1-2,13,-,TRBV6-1,ASSLRQGAYYGYT
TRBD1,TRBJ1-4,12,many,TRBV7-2,ASSLRTGPEKLF
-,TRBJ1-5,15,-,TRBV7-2,ASSLGAGLGSNQPQH
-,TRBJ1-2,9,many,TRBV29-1,SVEEFVGYT
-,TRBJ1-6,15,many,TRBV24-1,ATSDLLRDTDNSPLH
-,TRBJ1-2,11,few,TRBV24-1,ATNSGSGYGYT
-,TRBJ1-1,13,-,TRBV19,ASSWGGVMNTEAF
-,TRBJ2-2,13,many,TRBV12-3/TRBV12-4,ASTPLAVNTGELF
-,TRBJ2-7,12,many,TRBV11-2,ASTRAPRSYEQY
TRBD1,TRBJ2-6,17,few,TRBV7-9,ASSPPGQVAPGRANVLT
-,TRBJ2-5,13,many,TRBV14,ASSQVRGNQETQY
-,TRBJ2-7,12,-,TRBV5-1,ASSLGGNRYEQY
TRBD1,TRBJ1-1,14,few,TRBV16,ASSQSRDSLNTEAF
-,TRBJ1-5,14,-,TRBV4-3,ASSQEVGGNNQPQH
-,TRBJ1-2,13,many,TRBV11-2,ASSLEGAVDYGYT